This T cell receptor (beta chain) was sequenced for a study of shared clonotypes between healthy human individuals. Study-wide context: Donors were two women and a few men aged 18 to 49.

Assay used: immunoSEQ multiplex PCR; TCRdb lists only in-frame clones, some missing. The sample lists some 2,500,000 clones, around 93% occurring once. V was pared by 3 bases and J by 0 bases, with 11 bases between. The CDR3 length is 16 residues. Germline V CDR1 and CDR2: LNHNV, YYDKDF (reference sequence). All donors were healthy HIV-negative adults lacking recent acute infections or vaccinations. This receptor was identified in a man aged 18 to 30 in good health. Some clones in this sample may be carry-over from other donors' samples. The specimen was naive CD4+ T cells from PBMCs. Subset reported: CD45RA+ positively selected. The chain recombines TRBV15 with TRBJ1-4; no clear D. CDR3 loop: CATSRGYSATNEKLFF. CDR3 coding DNA: TGTGCCACCAGCAGGGGATACAGTGCAACTAATGAAAAACTGTTTTTT.